Described below is a single T cell receptor beta chain sequence and its context. What it binds is not known. This specimen belongs to a study of T cells in localized non-small cell lung cancer. Study-level findings and limits: The study detected a median 57 of the top 100 tumor clones in adjacent lung. Among the tissues sampled, uninvolved adjacent lung had the highest T cell clonality, above tumor. A single tumor region was sequenced, leaving heterogeneity possible.

The repertoire was sequenced with immunoSEQ multiplex PCR; TCRdb's copy has only in-frame clones and lacks some. The sample has 39,000 or so clones; approximately 80% are singletons. V shed 6 bases and J shed 1 base, with 12 bases lying between them. Germline V gene data show CDR1 as MNHEY and CDR2 as SVGAGI. The CDR3 runs 14 residues. The rearrangement links TRBV6-5 to TRBJ1-1; D is uncertain. The material sequenced was PBMCs, taken before any cancer treatment. This clonotype was obtained from a man between 40 and 70 years old with stage II lung adenocarcinoma. CDR3 protein: CASSHGEENTEAFF. CDR3 in DNA: TGTGCCAGCAGCCACGGCGAGGAGAACACTGAAGCTTTCTTT.